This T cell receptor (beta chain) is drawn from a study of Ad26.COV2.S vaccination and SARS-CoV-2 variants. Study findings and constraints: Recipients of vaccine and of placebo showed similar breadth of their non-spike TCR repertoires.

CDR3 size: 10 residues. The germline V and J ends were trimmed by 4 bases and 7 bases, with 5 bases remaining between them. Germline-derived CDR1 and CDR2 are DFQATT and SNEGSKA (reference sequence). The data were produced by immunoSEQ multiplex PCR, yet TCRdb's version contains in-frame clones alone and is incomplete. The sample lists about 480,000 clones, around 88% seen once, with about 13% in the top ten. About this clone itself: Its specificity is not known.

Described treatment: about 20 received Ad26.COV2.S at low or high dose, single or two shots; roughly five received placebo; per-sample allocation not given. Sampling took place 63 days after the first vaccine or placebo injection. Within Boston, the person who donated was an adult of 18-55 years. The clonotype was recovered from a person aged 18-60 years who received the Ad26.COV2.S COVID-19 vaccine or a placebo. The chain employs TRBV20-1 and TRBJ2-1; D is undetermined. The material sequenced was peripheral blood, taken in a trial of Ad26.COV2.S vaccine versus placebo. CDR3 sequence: CSATVNEQFF. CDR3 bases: TGCAGTGCTACAGTAAATGAGCAGTTCTTC.